This TCR beta chain was retrieved from a study of blood T cells in healthy people across ages. The study, taken as a whole, reports: Roughly linear declines in TCR beta diversity per million T cells occurred with age.

The second PCR ran roughly 6 to 12 cycles with a sample-barcoded 5' primer and J-beta primers. Via MiXCR, TCRdb re-called the 5' RACE reads, giving one row per CDR3 protein. The sample shows fewer than 800,000 distinct CDR3 sequences, approximately 29% of them seen only once. A remark on this clonotype: Its antigen is currently unknown. Possible read error: a much larger clone is one base away.

The germline CDR1 and CDR2 sequences are LGHNA and YNFKEQ. This CDR3 spans 15 amino acids. This rearrangement joins TRBV4-2 to TRBJ2-7; 9 positions match TRBD2. This clonotype was obtained from a woman older than 75 in good health. The sequencing sample was made of blood. The CDR3 is CASSQASGNSCEQYF. CDR3 nucleotide sequence: TGTGCCAGCAGCCAGGCTAGCGGGAACTCCTGCGAGCAGTACTTC.